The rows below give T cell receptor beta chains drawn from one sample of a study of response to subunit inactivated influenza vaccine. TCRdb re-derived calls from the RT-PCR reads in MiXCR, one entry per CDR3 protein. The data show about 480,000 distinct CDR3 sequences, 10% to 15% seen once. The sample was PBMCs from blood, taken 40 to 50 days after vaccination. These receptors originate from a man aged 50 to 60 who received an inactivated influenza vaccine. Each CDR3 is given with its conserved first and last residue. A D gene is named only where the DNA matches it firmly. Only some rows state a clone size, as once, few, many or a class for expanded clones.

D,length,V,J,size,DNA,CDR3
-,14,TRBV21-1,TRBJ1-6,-,TGTGCCAGCACTTCGTCCGGAGAGGATTCACCCCTCCACTTT,CASTSSGEDSPLHF
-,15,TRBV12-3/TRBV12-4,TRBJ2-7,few,TGTGCCAGCAGTTGGGGCCCCGGGGTCTCCTACGAGCAGTACTTC,CASSWGPGVSYEQYF
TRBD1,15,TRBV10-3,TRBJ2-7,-,TGTGCCATCAGTGACCCTGCCGGACAGGGCTACGAGCAGTACTTC,CAISDPAGQGYEQYF
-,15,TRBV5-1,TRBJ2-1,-,TGCGCCAGCAGCCTATTGACAGGAGAGCACAATGAGCAGTTCTTC,CASSLLTGEHNEQFF
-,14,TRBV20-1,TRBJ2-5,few,TGCAGTGCTAGACGACGCCCCTCAGGGGAGACCCAGTACTTC,CSARRRPSGETQYF
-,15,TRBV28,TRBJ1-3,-,TGTGCCAGCAGGACAGCGGGATTAACTGGAAACACCATATATTTT,CASRTAGLTGNTIYF
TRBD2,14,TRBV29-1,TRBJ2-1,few,TGCAGCGTCCCGGGACTAGGGTCCGGGGGAGAGCAGTTCTTC,CSVPGLGSGGEQFF
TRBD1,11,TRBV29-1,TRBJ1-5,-,TGCAGCGTGGGGACAGATCAGCCCCAGCATTTT,CSVGTDQPQHF
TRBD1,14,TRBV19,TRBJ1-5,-,TGTGCCAGTTGGACAGGGAGCGGCAATCAGCCCCAGCATTTT,CASWTGSGNQPQHF
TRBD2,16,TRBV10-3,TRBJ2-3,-,TGTGCCATCAGTGGTGCTGAAGCGGGAGGGCCTAATACGCAGTATTTT,CAISGAEAGGPNTQYF
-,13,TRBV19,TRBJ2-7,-,TGTGCCAGAATCCCGGAACCCCCATACGAGCAGTACTTC,CARIPEPPYEQYF
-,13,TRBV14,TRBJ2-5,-,TGTGCCAGCAGCCAAGAGCACCAAGAGACCCAGTACTTC,CASSQEHQETQYF
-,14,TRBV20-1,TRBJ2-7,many,TGCAGTGCTAGACAAGGGACATCCTCCTACGAGCAGTACTTC,CSARQGTSSYEQYF
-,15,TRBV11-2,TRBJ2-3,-,TGTGCCAGCAGCCTACACACGGGAGTGGGAGATACGCAGTATTTT,CASSLHTGVGDTQYF
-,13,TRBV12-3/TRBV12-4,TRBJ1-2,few,TGTGCCAGCAGTTTAGTGGGGGACTATGGCTACACCTTC,CASSLVGDYGYTF
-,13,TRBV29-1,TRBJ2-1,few,TGCAGCGTTGAGGGTTTTCGAGGAAATGAGCAGTTCTTC,CSVEGFRGNEQFF
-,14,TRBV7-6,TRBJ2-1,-,TGTGCCAGCAGCTTTGATAGAACCAGCAATGAGCAGTTCTTC,CASSFDRTSNEQFF
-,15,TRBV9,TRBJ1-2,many,TGTGCCAGCAGCCCCCGGGACAATTGGAGGTATGGCTACACCTTC,CASSPRDNWRYGYTF
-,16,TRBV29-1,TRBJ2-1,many,TGCAGCGTTGAAGGCCGACTAGGGACCTCCTACAATGAGCAGTTCTTC,CSVEGRLGTSYNEQFF
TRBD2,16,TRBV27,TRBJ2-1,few,TGTGCCAGCAGTTTATTGGGCGGGAGGACCAACAATGAGCAGTTCTTC,CASSLLGGRTNNEQFF
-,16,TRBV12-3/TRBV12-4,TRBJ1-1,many,TGTGCCAGCAGTCCCAATTGGGGGTCAGGGCGGACTGAAGCTTTCTTT,CASSPNWGSGRTEAFF
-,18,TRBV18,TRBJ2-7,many,TGTGCCAGCTCACCACCGACTGACGACCGGATTAGCTTCTACGAGCAGTACTTC,CASSPPTDDRISFYEQYF
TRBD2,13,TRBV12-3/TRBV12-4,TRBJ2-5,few,TGTGCCAGCAGGGAGAGCGGGGCCGAGACCCAGTACTTC,CASRESGAETQYF
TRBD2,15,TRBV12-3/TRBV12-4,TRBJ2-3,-,TGTGCCAGCAGCCAACGACTAGCGGGAATGGATACGCAGTATTTT,CASSQRLAGMDTQYF
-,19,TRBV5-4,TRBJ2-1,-,TGTGCCAGCAGCTCGGTGATTTTTGACAGGTCATCGATCTACAATGAGCAGTTCTTC,CASSSVIFDRSSIYNEQFF
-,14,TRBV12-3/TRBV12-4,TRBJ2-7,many,TGTGCCAGCAGGGAACAGGACGGCTCCTACGAGCAGTACTTC,CASREQDGSYEQYF
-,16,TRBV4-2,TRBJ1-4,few,TGTGCCAGCAGCACTTCATTCAGGGCGGGGGATGAAAAACTGTTTTTT,CASSTSFRAGDEKLFF
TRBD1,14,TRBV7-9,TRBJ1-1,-,TGTGCCAGCAGCGTATTTACAGGGGCCCATGAAGCTTTCTTT,CASSVFTGAHEAFF
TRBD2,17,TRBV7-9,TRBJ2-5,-,TGTGCCAGCACCCATAGGACTAGCGGGGTCCTTGCTGCCACCCAGTACTTC,CASTHRTSGVLAATQYF
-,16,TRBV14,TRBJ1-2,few,TGTGCCAGCAGCCAAATCGGCGAGAGCCCATTCTATGGCTACACCTTC,CASSQIGESPFYGYTF
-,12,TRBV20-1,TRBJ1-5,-,TGCAGTGCTAGGGGGGGGATTCAGCCCCAGCATTTT,CSARGGIQPQHF
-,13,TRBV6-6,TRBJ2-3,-,TGTGCCAGCAGTTACTCGCACGGGGATACGCAGTATTTT,CASSYSHGDTQYF
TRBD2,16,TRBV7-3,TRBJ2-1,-,TGTGCCAGCAGTCTTTCCGGGACTAGCGGGATGTATGAGCAGTTCTTC,CASSLSGTSGMYEQFF